These T cell receptor beta chains were read from a single sample in a study of T cell repertoires in aging, cancer and after chemotherapy. From the multiplex PCR reads, TCRdb called clonotypes with MiXCR, one entry per CDR3 protein. The sample includes about 4,100 distinct CDR3 sequences, 20% to 30% seen only once; the top ten take around 30%. The sequenced sample consisted of blood. The receptors were gathered from a human donor in good health. The donor label of this sample is uncertain. Both conserved end residues are part of each CDR3. A D gene is named only where the DNA matches it firmly. Rows give clone size only sometimes, using once, few, many, or a class for an expanded clone.

V	D	J	size	DNA	CDR3
TRBV6-6	NA	TRBJ2-2	medium-sized	TGTGCCAGCAGTTACGTGGACACCGGGGAGCTGTTTTTT	CASSYVDTGELFF
TRBV5-6	TRBD2	TRBJ2-3	medium-sized	TGTGCCAGCAGCTTGTTGGGACTAGGATCGGGTGGCACAGATACGCAGTATTTT	CASSLLGLGSGGTDTQYF
TRBV27	NA	TRBJ2-5	medium-sized	TGTGCCAGCAGTCCCCACGGAGAAGAGACCCAGTACTTC	CASSPHGEETQYF
TRBV19	NA	TRBJ2-7	hyperexpanded	TGTGCCAGTAGTATAGGTCGGGGAGGATACGAGCAGTACTTC	CASSIGRGGYEQYF
TRBV20-1	TRBD2	TRBJ2-1	NA	TGCAGTGCTGGGACTAGCAGCAATGAGCAGTTCTTC	CSAGTSSNEQFF
TRBV9	NA	TRBJ2-3	NA	TGTGCCAGCAGCGTAGGAGGGTTGTCAGATACGCAGTATTTT	CASSVGGLSDTQYF
TRBV29-1	TRBD2	TRBJ2-1	medium-sized	TGCAGCTCCCGCCGGCGGGAGGGTCCGTCGGGTGAGCAGTTCTTC	CSSRRREGPSGEQFF
TRBV19	TRBD2	TRBJ2-2	medium-sized	TGTGCCAGTAAGGCGCTAGCGGGAGGGCCCGGGGAGCTGTTTTTT	CASKALAGGPGELFF
TRBV6-5	NA	TRBJ1-4	medium-sized	TGTGCCAGCAGTTACGGCGGCGGAATCATGGGTGAAAAACTGTTTTTT	CASSYGGGIMGEKLFF
TRBV14	TRBD2	TRBJ2-3	NA	TGTGCCAGCAGCCCCCCCCTAGCGGAACTCACAGATACGCAGTATTTT	CASSPPLAELTDTQYF
TRBV11-1	TRBD1	TRBJ1-2	medium-sized	TGTGCCAGCAGCTTAGCTACATCGGGACAGGGCGTTTACACCTTC	CASSLATSGQGVYTF
TRBV19	TRBD1	TRBJ1-4	medium-sized	TGTGCCAGTAGCGATGAGGGGGCAGATGAAAAACTGTTTTTT	CASSDEGADEKLFF
TRBV6-4	TRBD2	TRBJ2-1	medium-sized	TGTGCCAGCAGTGAACTAGCGGGAGGGCACAATGAGCAGTTCTTC	CASSELAGGHNEQFF
TRBV5-5	TRBD2	TRBJ2-7	NA	TGTGCCAGCAGCGTGACGTCCTCGGGAGGCCTGCGCGAGCAGTACTTC	CASSVTSSGGLREQYF
TRBV20-1	TRBD1	TRBJ1-2	few	TGCAGTGCTGGGACAGGGAGCAGATTTGACTACACCTTC	CSAGTGSRFDYTF
TRBV5-6	NA	TRBJ1-3	NA	TGTGCCAGCAGCTTGGCCCAGATCCGGCTCTCTGGAAACACCATATATTTT	CASSLAQIRLSGNTIYF
TRBV6-4	TRBD1	TRBJ1-1	few	TGTGCCAGCAAGCGACAGGGTGAGGCTACTGAAGCTTTCTTT	CASKRQGEATEAFF
TRBV24-1	NA	TRBJ2-4	few	TGTGCCACCAGTGCAGACCAGGTCGGGAACATTCAGTACTTC	CATSADQVGNIQYF
TRBV30	NA	TRBJ1-2	medium-sized	TGTGCCTGGTCACTACTAAAGACGGGGGGCCGGTATGGCTACACCTTC	CAWSLLKTGGRYGYTF
TRBV5-1	TRBD2	TRBJ2-1	few	TGCGCCAGCAGCAGTACGACTAGCGCTTACAATGAGCAGTTCTTC	CASSSTTSAYNEQFF
TRBV12-3/TRBV12-4	NA	TRBJ2-7	few	TGTGCCAGCAGTTTAAGGGACGAGCAGTACTTC	CASSLRDEQYF
TRBV20-1	NA	TRBJ2-7	NA	TGCAGTGCTAGGGACAGTTTTTACGAGCAGTACTTC	CSARDSFYEQYF
TRBV11-1	NA	TRBJ1-5	medium-sized	TGTGCCAGCAGTTCCCGAAGCAATCAGCCCCAGCATTTT	CASSSRSNQPQHF
TRBV27	TRBD1	TRBJ2-7	few	TGTGCCAGTAAATCTGGGATCGGACAGGTGAACTACGAGCAGTACTTC	CASKSGIGQVNYEQYF
TRBV7-2	NA	TRBJ2-1	NA	TGTGCCAGCAGCTTACTGGGGACCGCTATTAGCTCCTACAATGAGCAGTTCTTC	CASSLLGTAISSYNEQFF
TRBV30	NA	TRBJ1-2	NA	TGTGCCTGGAGTCTAACAAGGGGGGTTGGCTATGGCTACACCTTC	CAWSLTRGVGYGYTF
TRBV6-4	TRBD2	TRBJ2-3	NA	TGTGCCAGCAGTGAAGCGGGGGGTAGCACAGATACGCAGTATTTT	CASSEAGGSTDTQYF
TRBV27	TRBD2	TRBJ2-5	medium-sized	TGTGCCAGCAGTTCACTAGCGGGAAGGGGGCAAGAGACCCAGTACTTC	CASSSLAGRGQETQYF
TRBV6-5	TRBD2	TRBJ2-5	NA	TGTGCCAGCAGTGAAACTAGCGGGTGGTGGAAGACCCAGTACTTC	CASSETSGWWKTQYF
TRBV6-5	TRBD2	TRBJ2-1	NA	TGTGCCAGCAGGGGGACGGGACTAGCGGGAAAGGGGGGTTACAATGAGCAGTTCTTC	CASRGTGLAGKGGYNEQFF
TRBV18	NA	TRBJ2-5	medium-sized	TGTGCCAGCTCACCACCGTTCTTATCCGAGACCCAGTACTTC	CASSPPFLSETQYF
TRBV6-5	TRBD1	TRBJ1-5	medium-sized	TGTGCCAGCAGTGTTGGGACAGCTAGCAATCAGCCCCAGCATTTT	CASSVGTASNQPQHF
TRBV6-6	NA	TRBJ1-2	medium-sized	TGTGCCAGCAGTTACAGGGTGGACTATGGCTACACCTTC	CASSYRVDYGYTF
TRBV12-3/TRBV12-4	TRBD2	TRBJ2-2	few	TGTGCCAGCAGACCTGGTAGCGGGAGGGACACCGGGGAGCTGTTTTTT	CASRPGSGRDTGELFF
TRBV19	NA	TRBJ1-1	few	TGTGCCAGTAGTATTAATTCAGGGTTTACTGAAGCTTTCTTT	CASSINSGFTEAFF
TRBV6-5	TRBD2	TRBJ2-7	medium-sized	TGTGCCAGCAGGGAGGGAGGGCGCGAGCAGTACTTC	CASREGGREQYF
TRBV18	TRBD2	TRBJ2-7	medium-sized	TGTGCCAGCTCACCAAAGACTAGCGGCTACGAGCAGTACTTC	CASSPKTSGYEQYF
TRBV27	TRBD2	TRBJ2-5	NA	TGTGCCAGCAGTTTAGTGGGACTAGCGGAGACCCAGTACTTC	CASSLVGLAETQYF
TRBV11-1	TRBD1	TRBJ2-7	NA	TGTGCCAGCAGTATCACAGGGGGACCCGACGAGCAGTACTTC	CASSITGGPDEQYF
TRBV7-6	NA	TRBJ2-3	NA	TGTGCCAGCAGCTTAGCTAGCGGTGCTAGCACAGATACGCAGTATTTT	CASSLASGASTDTQYF
TRBV20-1	NA	TRBJ1-4	NA	TGCAGTGCTAGGTGGACAGCTAATGAAAAACTGTTTTTT	CSARWTANEKLFF
TRBV24-1	TRBD1	TRBJ2-2	NA	TGTGCCACCAGTGATCCGACAGGGCAGTCCGGGGAGCTGTTTTTT	CATSDPTGQSGELFF
TRBV19	TRBD1	TRBJ1-5	medium-sized	TGTGCCAGTAGACAGGGGCGGAATCAGCCCCAGCATTTT	CASRQGRNQPQHF
TRBV30	NA	TRBJ1-1	medium-sized	TGTGCCTGGAGTGTAGATGGCTGGAGCCCTGAAGCTTTCTTT	CAWSVDGWSPEAFF
TRBV15	NA	TRBJ1-4	medium-sized	TGTGCCACCAGCAGAGGTGGCAGAGTTAATGAAAAACTGTTTTTT	CATSRGGRVNEKLFF
TRBV6-4	TRBD1	TRBJ1-4	NA	TGTGCCAGCAGTGACGGGACAGGGATCGAAAAACTGTTTTTT	CASSDGTGIEKLFF
TRBV6-5	NA	TRBJ2-5	medium-sized	TGTGCCAGCAGACCCCCCGGGGGCAGGCAAGAGACCCAGTACTTC	CASRPPGGRQETQYF
TRBV20-1	TRBD1	TRBJ1-1	NA	TGCAGTGCGGACAATGACAGGGGCGGTGAGGCTTTCTTT	CSADNDRGGEAFF
TRBV6-2/TRBV6-3	NA	TRBJ2-7	NA	TGTGCCAGCAGGACGCTACTCACCGGGGCATGGTACTTC	CASRTLLTGAWYF